Described below is a single TCR beta chain sequence and its context. The antigen is unknown. The germline CDR1 and CDR2 sequences are SGHTA and FQGTGA. CDR3 length: 15 amino acids. Sorting was done in triplicate for each CD8+ T cell subset (300,000 cells each). The record originates from a study of CXCR3-negative and CXCR3-positive naive CD8 T cells. Across the study: TRB reads totalled about 150 million, about 1.5 +/- 0.3 million per library.

5' RACE that incorporated UMI labels was used to prepare the TRB cDNA libraries. TCRdb reprocessed the 5' RACE reads; each CDR3 protein has one entry and no DNA is given. The sample includes 55,000 to 65,000 distinct CDR3 sequences. Study observations and caveats: More hydrophobic TRB CDR3s were found in CXCR3-positive naive cells than in CXCR3-negative naive cells. Naive subsets were similarly diverse, while memory CD8+ repertoires were much less diverse. Naive CXCR3-positive and CXCR3-negative cells shared TRBV-TRBJ usage; memory cells diverged.

The origin of this receptor is a human donor in good health. Some clones in this sample may be carry-over from other donors' samples. The chain recombines TRBV7-3 with TRBJ1-1; the D call of TRBD1 rests on TCRdb alone, since no DNA is present to check it. The specimen was naive CXCR3+ CD8+ T cells from blood. Indicated subset: CD45RO-CCR7+CD27+CD95- naive CD8+ T cells expressing CXCR3 (TNR3+). The CDR3 is CASSLTRGANTEAFF.